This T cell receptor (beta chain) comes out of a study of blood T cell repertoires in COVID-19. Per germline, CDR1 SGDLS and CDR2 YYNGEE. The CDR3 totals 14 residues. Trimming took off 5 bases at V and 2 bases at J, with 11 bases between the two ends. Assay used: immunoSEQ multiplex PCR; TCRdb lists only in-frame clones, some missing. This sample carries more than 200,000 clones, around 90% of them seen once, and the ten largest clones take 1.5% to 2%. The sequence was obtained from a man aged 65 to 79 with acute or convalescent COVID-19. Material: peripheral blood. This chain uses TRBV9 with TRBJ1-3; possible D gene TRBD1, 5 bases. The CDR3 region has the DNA TGTGCCAGCAGTAATGGACAACCTGGAAACACCATATATTTT. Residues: CASSNGQPGNTIYF.